Following are 25 T cell receptor beta chains from one sample sequenced in a study of beta chain features in type 1 diabetes. cDNA synthesis used the whole RNA isolate, giving expressed TCRB sequences. Generated by immunoSEQ multiplex PCR, the TCRdb table keeps only in-frame clones and is missing some. The top ten hold 0.65% of the sample, which has about 140,000 clones, about a tenth seen once. Sequenced input: central memory CD4+ T cells from blood. The receptors stem from a middle-aged woman in good health.

This clone came up a few times. The V gene is TRBV7-8, the J gene TRBJ2-7; perhaps TRBD1 as D (6 bases). Per the germline V gene, CDR1 is SGHVS and CDR2 is FQNEAQ. Trimming shortened V by 7 bases and J by 0 bases, and 13 bases separated the two germline ends. The CDR3 runs to 14 residues. This CDR3 is CASTRQANSYEQYF. In DNA form, the CDR3 reads TGTGCCAGCACCAGACAGGCGAACTCCTACGAGCAGTACTTC.

This clone was observed a handful of times. This chain uses TRBV5-6 with TRBJ2-1; D is possibly TRBD1 (5 bases). The V gene lost 5 bases and the J gene lost 1 base, with 16 bases spanning the gap. The CDR3 sequence is 16 residues long. Germline lookup yields CDR1 SGHDT and CDR2 YYEEEE. Here the CDR3 DNA reads TGTGCCAGCAGTTCAAATAACAGGTTTTCCTACAATGAGCAGTTCTTC. The encoded protein is CASSSNNRFSYNEQFF.

This chain links TRBV5-4 with TRBJ2-3; unclear D gene. Germline V lookup: CDR1 SGHNT, CDR2 YYREEE (reference sequence). This CDR3 spans 14 amino acids. The V end lost 0 bases, the J end lost 2 bases, and 7 bases lay between the germline ends. CDR3 nucleotide sequence: TGTGCCAGCAGCTTGGGGCTAGTCACAGATACGCAGTATTTT. Its protein is CASSLGLVTDTQYF.

This clone was seen just once. J is TRBJ2-2 and V is TRBV2; a possible D gene is TRBD1 (6 bases). The V gene lost 7 bases and the J gene lost 1 base, with 7 bases spanning the gap. The germline V gene encodes CDR1 SNHLY and CDR2 FYNNEI. The CDR3 loop spans 13 amino acids. CDR3: CASTRGNTGELFF. The CDR3 bases are TGTGCCAGCACCAGGGGGAACACCGGGGAGCTGTTTTTT. Using reference TRBV2 and TRBJ2-2 for the parts outside the CDR3, the full variable domain is EPEVTQTPSHQVTQMGQEVILRCVPISNHLYFYWYRQILGQKVEFLVSFYNNEISEKSEIFDDQFSVERPDGSNFTLKIRSTKLEDSAMYFCASTRGNTGELFFGEGSRLTVL.

This clone was seen only a few times. This chain connects TRBV4-1 to TRBJ1-2; TRBD1 matches 7 bases. The ends lost 5 bases at V and 5 bases at J; junction bases unmatched: 8. CDR3 length: 14 residues. Germline lookup yields CDR1 MGHRA and CDR2 YSYEKL. The CDR3 DNA reads TGCGCCAGCAGCTCAGACAGGGTCGGGTATGGCTACACCTTC. Translated, it gives CASSSDRVGYGYTF.

J is TRBJ1-3 and V is TRBV5-1, with 7 bases matching TRBD1. Losses at the gene ends were 4 bases for V and 6 bases for J; bases not matched to a gene: 7. Germline V CDR1 and CDR2: SGHRS, YFSETQ. The CDR3 is 14 residues long. CDR3 sequence: CASSAGQRENTIYF. CDR3 nucleotide sequence: TGCGCCAGCAGCGCGGGACAGAGGGAAAACACCATATATTTT. Together with reference TRBV5-1 and TRBJ1-3, the CDR3 gives the full variable domain: KAGVTQTPRYLIKTRGQQVTLSCSPISGHRSVSWYQQTPGQGLQFLFEYFSETQRNKGNFPGRFSGRQFSNSRSEMNVSTLELGDSALYLCASSAGQRENTIYFGEGSWLTVV.

This clone was counted ten times or more. The V and J genes are TRBV11-2 and TRBJ2-7; 11 positions agree with TRBD1. The CDR3 runs to 16 residues. V trimming: 5 bases; J trimming: 3 bases; junction bases outside the gene matches: 9. Looked up from germline, CDR1 is SGHAT and CDR2 is FQNNGV. The CDR3 nucleotides are TGTGCCAGCAGCCTAAGTCCGGGACAGGGGGTCTACGAGCAGTACTTC. It specifies CASSLSPGQGVYEQYF.

This chain joins TRBV29-1 and TRBJ2-2, with TRBD1 as a possible D gene (6 bases). CDR1 and CDR2 (germline): SQVTM, ANQGSEA. Trimming took off 3 bases at V and 0 bases at J, with 11 bases between the two ends. The CDR3 extends over 15 amino acids. CDR3 amino acids: CSVDDRLANTGELFF. CDR3 nucleotide sequence: TGCAGCGTTGACGACAGGCTCGCGAACACCGGGGAGCTGTTTTTT.

V and J are TRBV10-3 and TRBJ2-7; 8 bases fit TRBD2. The CDR3 is 14 residues long. Trimming cost V 8 bases and J 2 bases; bases outside gene matches: 8. Per the germline V gene, CDR1 is ENHRY and CDR2 is SYGVKD. CDR3 sequence: CAISRGGPTYEQYF. The CDR3 DNA is TGTGCCATCTCCCGGGGGGGGCCCACCTACGAGCAGTACTTC.

This clone was detected only a few times. The chain has TRBV7-2 and TRBJ1-2; 7 bases agree with TRBD1. V lost 5 bases to trimming and J lost 6 bases; unmatched junction nucleotides: 6. The CDR3 contains 13 residues. Per the germline V gene, CDR1 is SGHTA and CDR2 is FQGNSA. The DNA of the CDR3 is TGTGCCAGCAGCCAGAGACAGGGCGATGGCTACACCTTC. Encoded protein: CASSQRQGDGYTF.

This clone was recorded once. The chain couples TRBV4-2 to TRBJ2-5; D is undetermined. The CDR3 runs to 13 residues. CDR1 and CDR2 from the germline V gene are LGHNA and YNFKEQ. Trimming cost V 5 bases and J 6 bases, with 13 bases left between them. The CDR3 DNA reads as TGTGCCAGCAGCTTGGATACAGCTAAGACCCAGTACTTC. As protein: CASSLDTAKTQYF.

This chain connects TRBV5-6 to TRBJ2-3, with TRBD1 as a possible D gene (5 bases). Germline CDR1 SGHDT, CDR2 YYEEEE. The V end was cut by 1 base, the J end by 0 bases, with 15 bases between. This CDR3 is built from 17 residues. CDR3 DNA sequence: TGTGCCAGCAGCTTGTGGGGCAGCCCGACTAGCACAGATACGCAGTATTTT. This codes for CASSLWGSPTSTDTQYF.

The V call is TRBV19, the J call TRBJ2-7; TRBD1 is a possible D gene (5 bases). The V end was cut by 7 bases, the J end by 5 bases, with 15 bases between. The CDR3 has 13 residues. Per the germline V gene, CDR1 is LNHDA and CDR2 is SQIVND (reference sequence). CDR3 nucleotides: TGTGCCAGTAAGGTCCAGGGAACCGACGAGCAGTACTTC. This codes for CASKVQGTDEQYF.

The chain employs TRBV27 and TRBJ1-2; the match to TRBD1 covers 8 bases. CDR1 and CDR2 from the germline V gene are MNHEY and SMNVEV (reference sequence). V dropped 2 bases and J dropped 2; count of bases not matched to a gene: 1. The CDR3 has 14 residues. The CDR3 DNA sequence: TGTGCCAGCAGTTTAGCAGGGGGCAACTATGGCTACACCTTC. Translation: CASSLAGGNYGYTF.

The CDR3 here is CASSFTAGGSGANVLTF. In DNA, the CDR3 is TGCGCCAGCAGCTTCACCGCAGGGGGATCCGGGGCCAACGTCCTGACTTTC. The chain has TRBV5-1 and TRBJ2-6; 7 bases fit TRBD1. Germline V CDR1 and CDR2: SGHRS, YFSETQ. The CDR3 totals 17 residues. Trimming cost V 2 bases and J 4 bases; bases outside gene matches: 9. Filled out from reference TRBV5-1 and TRBJ2-6, the complete variable domain reads KAGVTQTPRYLIKTRGQQVTLSCSPISGHRSVSWYQQTPGQGLQFLFEYFSETQRNKGNFPGRFSGRQFSNSRSEMNVSTLELGDSALYLCASSFTAGGSGANVLTFGAGSRLTVL.

This rearrangement joins TRBV7-9 to TRBJ2-5; tentative D call: TRBD1 (6 bases). The germline V and J ends were trimmed by 3 bases and 5 bases, with 10 bases remaining between them. The CDR3 is 13 amino acids. Germline values: CDR1 SEHNR, CDR2 FQNEAQ (reference sequence). CDR3 amino acids: CASSFGGSETQYF. CDR3 in DNA: TGTGCCAGCAGCTTTGGGGGCTCGGAGACCCAGTACTTC.

The sample holds a few counts of this clone. The chain combines TRBV19 with TRBJ2-1, with 7 positions matching TRBD1. The CDR3 has 15 amino acids. Germline CDR1 LNHDA, CDR2 SQIVND (reference sequence). The trim removed 6 bases at V and 4 bases at J, leaving 9 bases unmatched. CDR3 sequence: CASRQNPGQYNEQFF. The CDR3 nucleotides are TGTGCCAGTAGACAAAATCCGGGACAGTACAATGAGCAGTTCTTC. The whole variable domain, filled in from reference TRBV19 and TRBJ2-1, reads DGGITQSPKYLFRKEGQNVTLSCEQNLNHDAMYWYRQDPGQGLRLIYYSQIVNDFQKGDIAEGYSVSREKKESFPLTVTSAQKNPTAFYLCASRQNPGQYNEQFFGPGTRLTVL.

The genes are TRBV29-1 and TRBJ2-7; 9 nucleotides align to TRBD1. Germline-derived CDR1 and CDR2 are SQVTM and ANQGSEA. Trimming took 4 bases from V and 5 from J; bases not matched to a gene: 6. This CDR3 contains 13 residues. The DNA of the CDR3 is TGCAGCGTTGGGGGGGGACAGGGCCACGAGCAGTACTTC. Protein sequence: CSVGGGQGHEQYF.

This clone was recorded many times. This chain links TRBV7-2 with TRBJ2-2, with D possibly being TRBD2 (5 bases). The CDR3 totals 16 residues. Germline-derived CDR1 and CDR2 are SGHTA and FQGNSA. The V end was cut by 5 bases, the J end by 0 bases, with 13 bases between. The chain's CDR3 is CASSRRGSANTGELFF. CDR3 coding DNA: TGTGCCAGCAGCCGCAGAGGGAGTGCGAACACCGGGGAGCTGTTTTTT. The variable domain in full, completed from reference TRBV7-2 and TRBJ2-2, reads GAGVSQSPSNKVTEKGKDVELRCDPISGHTALYWYRQSLGQGLEFLIYFQGNSAPDKSGLPSDRFSAERTGGSVSTLTIQRTQQEDSAVYLCASSRRGSANTGELFFGEGSRLTVL.

The chain employs TRBV18 and TRBJ2-1; TRBD2 matches at 8 bases. Per germline, CDR1 KGHSH and CDR2 LQKENI. CDR3 length: 20 residues. The ends lost 0 bases at V and 0 bases at J; junction bases unmatched: 13. DNA for the CDR3: TGTGCCAGCTCACCACCGAGCCTTTGGACTAGCCAAAGCTCCTACAATGAGCAGTTCTTC. Its translation is CASSPPSLWTSQSSYNEQFF. Based on the CDR3 plus reference TRBV18 and TRBJ2-1, the full variable domain is NAGVMQNPRHLVRRRGQEARLRCSPMKGHSHVYWYRQLPEEGLKFMVYLQKENIIDESGMPKERFSAEFPKEGPSILRIQQVVRGDSAAYFCASSPPSLWTSQSSYNEQFFGPGTRLTVL.

The table lists this clone with a few counts. The gene calls are TRBV29-1 and TRBJ2-5; D is unresolved. Germline V lookup: CDR1 SQVTM, CDR2 ANQGSEA. The CDR3 totals 13 residues. Trimming left V 3 bases short and J 4 bases short, with 12 bases between. CDR3 sequence reads: CSVDRRVGETQYF. For the CDR3, the DNA is TGCAGCGTTGATAGACGGGTGGGAGAGACCCAGTACTTC. The complete variable domain, with remaining parts taken from reference TRBV29-1 and TRBJ2-5, reads SAVISQKPSRDICQRGTSLTIQCQVDSQVTMMFWYRQQPGQSLTLIATANQGSEATYESGFVIDKFPISRPNLTFSTLTVSNMSPEDSSIYLCSVDRRVGETQYFGPGTRLLVL.

The rearrangement joins TRBV19 to TRBJ1-6; D is unresolved. Germline V CDR1 and CDR2: LNHDA, SQIVND (reference sequence). Trimming took off 4 bases at V and 2 bases at J, with 12 bases between the two ends. This CDR3 contains 16 residues. DNA of the CDR3: TGTGCCAGTAGTACTCTGAGGATGACCTATAATTCACCCCTCCACTTT. Protein sequence: CASSTLRMTYNSPLHF.

In regard to this clone: A junction boundary mismatches the germline segment, possibly from a read error. The chain employs TRBV2 and TRBJ1-1; D is uncertain. This CDR3 region has 13 residues. Germline values: CDR1 SNHLY, CDR2 FYNNEI. The CDR3 DNA sequence: TGTGCCAGCAGTACAGCTCTGAACACTGGAGCTTTCTTT. As protein: CASSTALNTGAFF.

This clone was seen ten or more times. Other DNA sequences in the sample encode the same CDR3. The chain joins TRBV7-2 to TRBJ2-5; possibly TRBD2 for D (6 bases). The V gene lost 3 bases and the J gene lost 1 base, with 6 bases spanning the gap. This CDR3 region has 13 residues. CDR1 is SGHTA, CDR2 FQGNSA, per germline. CDR3 coding DNA: TGTGCCAGCAGCTTGGGACTCCAAGAGACCCAGTACTTC. This sequence encodes CASSLGLQETQYF.

The rearrangement links TRBV7-8 to TRBJ1-1, with D perhaps TRBD1 (5 bases). Between the trimmed V and J ends, which lost 4 bases and 1 base, there was a span of 13 bases. The CDR3 is 15 amino acids. CDR1 is SGHVS and CDR2 is FQNEAQ in the germline V gene. CDR3 sequence reads: CASSSLFQGNTEAFF. CDR3 bases: TGTGCCAGCAGCTCCCTCTTCCAGGGGAACACTGAAGCTTTCTTT.